This T cell receptor (beta chain) is from a study of blood T cell repertoires in COVID-19. At the level of the study: Researchers got acute and convalescent COVID-19 samples from the United States, Italy and Spain. From T cells, B-cell-depleted T cells, or PBMCs came the material, which was cDNA or gDNA.

In the source study's methods: By means of reference gene primer amplification, nucleated cell counts were estimated. TCRdb keeps only in-frame clones here, not all; method: immunoSEQ multiplex PCR. The V and J calls and clone size come from that table; D and trimming were worked out from the DNA. Among 250,000 to 350,000 clones, roughly 89% were seen once, and the ten largest hold less than 3%. This clone was observed once. CDR1 is SGHRS and CDR2 is YFSETQ in the germline V gene. V was trimmed by 1 base and J by 4 bases, leaving 14 bases between them. This CDR3 contains 15 residues. The TCR comes from a woman in her twenties or thirties with active or convalescent COVID-19. The chain employs TRBV5-1 and TRBJ1-1, with TRBD1 as a possible D gene (5 bases). Sequenced: peripheral blood. CDR3 sequence (DNA): TGCGCCAGCAGCTTGTGGGGCCAGGGAGGCACTGAAGCTTTCTTT. It yields the protein CASSLWGQGGTEAFF.